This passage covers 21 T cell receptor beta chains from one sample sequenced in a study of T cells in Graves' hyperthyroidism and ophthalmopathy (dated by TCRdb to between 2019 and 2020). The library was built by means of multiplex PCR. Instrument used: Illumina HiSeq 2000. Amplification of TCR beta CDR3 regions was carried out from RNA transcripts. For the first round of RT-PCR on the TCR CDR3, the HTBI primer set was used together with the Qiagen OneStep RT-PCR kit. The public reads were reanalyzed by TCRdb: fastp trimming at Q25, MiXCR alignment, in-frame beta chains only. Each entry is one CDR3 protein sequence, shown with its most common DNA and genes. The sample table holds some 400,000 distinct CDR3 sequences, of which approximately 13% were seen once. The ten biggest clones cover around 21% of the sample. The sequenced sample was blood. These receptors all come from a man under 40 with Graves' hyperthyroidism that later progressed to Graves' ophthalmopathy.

The chain's CDR3 is CASIWGDEQFF. The CDR3 DNA sequence: TGCGCCAGCATTTGGGGCGATGAGCAGTTCTTC. The chain recombines TRBV10-2 with TRBJ2-1, with a weak D call TRBD1 (5 bases). The CDR3 extends over 11 amino acids. V was cut by 7 bases and J by 8 bases, with 9 bases left in between. CDR1 and CDR2 from the germline V gene are WSHSY and SAAADI.

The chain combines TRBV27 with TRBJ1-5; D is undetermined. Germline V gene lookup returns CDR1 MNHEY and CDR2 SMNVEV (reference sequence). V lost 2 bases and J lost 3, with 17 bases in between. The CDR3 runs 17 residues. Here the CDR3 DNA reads TGTGCCAGCAGTTTAAGGGCCCCATCCCGCCCCAATCAGCCCCAGCATTTT. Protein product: CASSLRAPSRPNQPQHF.

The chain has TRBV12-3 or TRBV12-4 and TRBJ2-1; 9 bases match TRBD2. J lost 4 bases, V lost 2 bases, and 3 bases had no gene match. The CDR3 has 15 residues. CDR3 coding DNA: TGTGCCAGCAGTTTACCTAGCGGGGATTACAATGAGCAGTTCTTC. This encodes CASSLPSGDYNEQFF.

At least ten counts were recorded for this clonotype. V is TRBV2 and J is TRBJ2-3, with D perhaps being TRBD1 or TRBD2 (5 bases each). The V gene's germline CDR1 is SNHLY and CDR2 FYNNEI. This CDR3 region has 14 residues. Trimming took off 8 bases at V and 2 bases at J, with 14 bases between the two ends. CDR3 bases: TGTGCCAGCGAGAGAGGGGCAGACACAGATACGCAGTATTTT. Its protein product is CASERGADTDTQYF. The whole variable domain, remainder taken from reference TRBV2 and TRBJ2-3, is EPEVTQTPSHQVTQMGQEVILRCVPISNHLYFYWYRQILGQKVEFLVSFYNNEISEKSEIFDDQFSVERPDGSNFTLKIRSTKLEDSAMYFCASERGADTDTQYFGPGTRLTVL.

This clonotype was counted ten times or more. The CDR3 region is CASGLGNPTDTQYF. The CDR3 DNA reads as TGTGCTAGTGGTTTGGGAAACCCCACAGATACGCAGTATTTT. The gene calls are TRBV12-5 and TRBJ2-3; no firm D call. Germline V gene sequence: CDR1 LGHNT, CDR2 FRNRAP. Trimming stripped 1 base from V and 2 bases from J, with 7 bases between. The CDR3 totals 14 residues.

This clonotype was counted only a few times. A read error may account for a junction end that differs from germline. DNA for the CDR3: TGTACCAGCAGCCTAATATCAGGGCTACGCGAGCAGTACTTC. Protein sequence: CTSSLISGLREQYF. This chain connects TRBV11-2 to TRBJ2-7, with D possibly being TRBD1 (5 bases). Germline CDR1 reads SGHAT; CDR2 reads FQNNGV. There are 14 residues in the CDR3.

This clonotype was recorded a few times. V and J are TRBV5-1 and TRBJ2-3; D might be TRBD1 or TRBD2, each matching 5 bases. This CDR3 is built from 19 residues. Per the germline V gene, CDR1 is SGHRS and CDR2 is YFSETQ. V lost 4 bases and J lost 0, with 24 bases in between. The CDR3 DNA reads TGCGCCAGCAGCCCGCCCCGGATGGGGGTAAGGGCCAGCACAGATACGCAGTATTTT. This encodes CASSPPRMGVRASTDTQYF.

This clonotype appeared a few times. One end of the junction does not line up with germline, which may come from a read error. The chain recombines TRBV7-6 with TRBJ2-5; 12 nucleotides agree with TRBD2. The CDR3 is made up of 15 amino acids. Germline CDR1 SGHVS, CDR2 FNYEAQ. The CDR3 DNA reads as TGTGCCAGCAGCCTAGCGGGGGGGCGTTTCGAGACCCAGTACTTC. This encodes CASSLAGGRFETQYF. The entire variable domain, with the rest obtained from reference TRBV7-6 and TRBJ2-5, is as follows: GAGVSQSPRYKVTKRGQDVALRCDPISGHVSLYWYRQALGQGPEFLTYFNYEAQQDKSGLPNDRFSAERPEGSISTLTIQRTEQRDSAMYRCASSLAGGRFETQYFGPGTRLLVL.

This chain's CDR3 is CASSIGATEAFF. The CDR3, as DNA: TGTGCCAGTAGTATAGGCGCCACTGAAGCTTTCTTT. The V call is TRBV19, the J call TRBJ1-1; no firm D call. The CDR3 has 12 amino acids. V dropped 1 base and J dropped 4 bases, with 4 bases sitting between them. The germline V gene has CDR1 LNHDA and CDR2 SQIVND (reference sequence).

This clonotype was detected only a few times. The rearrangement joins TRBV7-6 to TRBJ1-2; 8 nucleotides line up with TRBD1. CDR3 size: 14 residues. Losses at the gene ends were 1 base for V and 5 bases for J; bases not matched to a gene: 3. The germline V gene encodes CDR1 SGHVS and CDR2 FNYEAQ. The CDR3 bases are TGTGCCAGCAGCTTAGGGACAGGGCCATATGGCTACACCTTC. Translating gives CASSLGTGPYGYTF.

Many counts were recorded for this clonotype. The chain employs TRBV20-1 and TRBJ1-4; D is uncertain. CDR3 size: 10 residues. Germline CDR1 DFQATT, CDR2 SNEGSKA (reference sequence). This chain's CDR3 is CTEGNEKLFF. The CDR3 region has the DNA TGCACCGAGGGAAATGAAAAACTGTTTTTT.

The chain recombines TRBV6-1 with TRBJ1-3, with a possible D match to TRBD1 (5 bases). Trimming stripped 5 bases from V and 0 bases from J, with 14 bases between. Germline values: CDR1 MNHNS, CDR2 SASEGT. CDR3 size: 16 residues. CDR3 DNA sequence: TGTGCCAGCAGTCCCGGGACGCAAAGCTCTGGAAACACCATATATTTT. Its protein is CASSPGTQSSGNTIYF.

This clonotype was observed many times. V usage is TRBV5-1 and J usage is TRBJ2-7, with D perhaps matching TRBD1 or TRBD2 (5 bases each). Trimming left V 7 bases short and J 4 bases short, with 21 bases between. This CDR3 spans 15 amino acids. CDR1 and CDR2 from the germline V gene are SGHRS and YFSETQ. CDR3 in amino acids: CASFPIGTASYEQYF. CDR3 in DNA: TGCGCCAGCTTCCCTATCGGGACGGCATCGTACGAGCAGTACTTC.

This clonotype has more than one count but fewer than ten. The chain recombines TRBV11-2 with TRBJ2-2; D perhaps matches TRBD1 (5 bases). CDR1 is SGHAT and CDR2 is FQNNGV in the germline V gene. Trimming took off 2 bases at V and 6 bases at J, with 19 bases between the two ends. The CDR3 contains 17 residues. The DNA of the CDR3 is TGTGCCAGCAGCTTACCTGTGGGGCTGGTTGGGGCCGGGGAGCTGTTTTTT. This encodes CASSLPVGLVGAGELFF.

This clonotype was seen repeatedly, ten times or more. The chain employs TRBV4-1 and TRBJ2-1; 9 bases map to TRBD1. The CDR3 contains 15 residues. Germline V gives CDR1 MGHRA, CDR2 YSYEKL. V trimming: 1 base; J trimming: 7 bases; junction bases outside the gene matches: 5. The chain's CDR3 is CASSQGGQGRNEQFF. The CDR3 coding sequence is TGCGCCAGCAGCCAAGGGGGACAGGGTCGGAATGAGCAGTTCTTC.

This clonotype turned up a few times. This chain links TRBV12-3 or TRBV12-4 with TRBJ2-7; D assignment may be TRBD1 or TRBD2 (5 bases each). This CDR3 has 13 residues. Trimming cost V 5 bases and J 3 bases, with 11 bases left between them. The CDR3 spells CASSQADNYEQYF. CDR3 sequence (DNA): TGTGCCAGCAGTCAAGCGGACAACTACGAGCAGTACTTC.

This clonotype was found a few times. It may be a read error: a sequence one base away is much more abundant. The CDR3 loop reads CASSDQTGEFKGAFF. CDR3 in DNA: TGTGCCAGCAGTGACCAGACAGGGGAATTTAAGGGGGCTTTCTTT. The V and J genes are TRBV6-1 and TRBJ1-1, with 8 bases lining up with TRBD1. Germline V gene data show CDR1 as MNHNS and CDR2 as SASEGT. CDR3 length: 15 amino acids. Trimming took 3 bases from V and 11 from J; bases not matched to a gene: 14.

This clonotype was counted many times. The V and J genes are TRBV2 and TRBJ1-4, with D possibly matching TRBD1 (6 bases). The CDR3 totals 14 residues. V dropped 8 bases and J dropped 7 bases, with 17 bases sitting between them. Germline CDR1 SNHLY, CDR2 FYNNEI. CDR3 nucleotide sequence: TGTGCCAGCGCCGTCCGGACAGAGCCTGAAAAACTGTTTTTT. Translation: CASAVRTEPEKLFF.

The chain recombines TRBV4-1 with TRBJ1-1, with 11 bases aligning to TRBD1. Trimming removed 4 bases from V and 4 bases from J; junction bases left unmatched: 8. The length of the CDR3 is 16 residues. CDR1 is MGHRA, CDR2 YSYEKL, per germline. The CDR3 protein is CASSPRGQGAFTEAFF. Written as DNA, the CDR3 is TGCGCCAGCAGCCCTCGAGGACAGGGGGCCTTCACTGAAGCTTTCTTT.

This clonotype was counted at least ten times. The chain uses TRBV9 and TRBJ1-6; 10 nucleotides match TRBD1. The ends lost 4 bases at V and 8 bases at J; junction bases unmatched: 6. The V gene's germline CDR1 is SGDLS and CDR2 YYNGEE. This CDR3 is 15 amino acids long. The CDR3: CASSYDGQGDSPLHF. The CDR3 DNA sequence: TGTGCCAGCAGCTATGACGGACAGGGGGATTCACCCCTCCACTTT.

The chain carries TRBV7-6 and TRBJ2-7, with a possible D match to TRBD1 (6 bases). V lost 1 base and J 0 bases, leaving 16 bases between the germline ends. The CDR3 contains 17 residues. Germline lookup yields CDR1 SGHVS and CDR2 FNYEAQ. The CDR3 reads CASSLGDGQGNSYEQYF. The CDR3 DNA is TGTGCCAGCAGCTTAGGGGACGGGCAGGGGAACTCCTACGAGCAGTACTTC.